The present entry profiles one T cell receptor beta chain with its context. Its antigen is still unknown. PCR employed 60 Vbeta and 13 Jbeta primers. TCRdb's copy holds only in-frame clones and misses some; the assay was immunoSEQ multiplex PCR. Counted here are approximately 190,000 clones, approximately 87% occurring once; the ten biggest clones make up about 1.2%. These data originate in a study of cytomegalovirus exposure and HLA in healthy donors. Whole-study findings and limits: Clonal expansion was found to be greater in HLA-associated TCR beta chains than in equally common others in a later analysis. Cytomegalovirus-associated TCR beta chains were listed, numbering some 180. Accurate HLA-A and HLA-B prediction from TCR beta sequences was reported for most subjects.

Looked up from germline, CDR1 is GTSNPN and CDR2 is SVGIG (reference sequence). This CDR3 is built from 15 residues. V was clipped by 3 bases and J by 1 base, with 13 bases between them. The chain carries TRBV30 and TRBJ1-3, with a possible D match to TRBD1 (5 bases). The clonotype comes from a man aged 25 to 45 in good health and CMV-seronegative. Sequencing was carried out using PBMCs. The CDR3 protein is CAWRSRGLSGNTIYF. The CDR3 coding sequence is TGTGCCTGGAGGAGTAGGGGCTTGTCTGGAAACACCATATATTTT.